What follows are 14 T cell receptor beta chains derived from one specimen sequenced in a study of blood T cell repertoires in COVID-19. Produced via immunoSEQ multiplex PCR; TCRdb's table is partial and in-frame only. The profile covers about 140,000 clones, with about 80% appearing a single time and under 4.5% taken by the ten largest. Sequenced: peripheral blood. The source is a woman in her fifties or sixties with acute or convalescent COVID-19.

The chain is built from TRBV6-5 and TRBJ2-1, with 13 bases that match TRBD2. The CDR3 has 14 residues. In germline, CDR1 is MNHEY, CDR2 SVGAGI. V gave up 6 bases and J gave up 7 bases; unmatched junction bases: 3. CDR3: CASRRLAGGNEQFF. The CDR3 region has the DNA TGTGCCAGCAGAAGACTAGCGGGAGGTAATGAGCAGTTCTTC.

The chain recombines TRBV11-2 with TRBJ2-7, with D possibly TRBD1 on 5 matching bases. This CDR3 has 13 amino acids. Germline values: CDR1 SGHAT, CDR2 FQNNGV. V was shortened by 1 base and J by 6 bases, with 10 bases between the two germline ends. For the CDR3, the DNA is TGTGCCAGCAGCTTAGTAGGGGCCCCCGAGCAGTACTTC. This codes for CASSLVGAPEQYF.

The chain is built from TRBV5-1 and TRBJ2-7, with 9 bases aligning to TRBD2. CDR1 is SGHRS and CDR2 is YFSETQ in the germline V gene. The CDR3 runs to 16 residues. With V trimmed by 4 bases and J by 5 bases, 13 bases remained unmatched. The CDR3 sequence: CASSLDMLAGVDEQYF. The CDR3 bases are TGCGCCAGCAGCCTTGATATGTTAGCGGGAGTGGACGAGCAGTACTTC.

This chain uses TRBV6-5 with TRBJ2-2; TRBD1 aligns across 8 bases. The length of the CDR3 is 14 residues. In germline, CDR1 is MNHEY, CDR2 SVGAGI. After removal of 6 bases from V and 6 bases from J, the junction contained 6 bases not matched to a gene. The DNA for the CDR3 is TGTGCCAGCAGCAACCAGGGGGCCGCCGGGGAGCTGTTTTTT. This encodes CASSNQGAAGELFF.

The chain carries TRBV5-1 and TRBJ1-1; 9 bases fit TRBD1. J gave up 2 bases and V 4 bases, and 3 bases lay outside the gene matches. Germline CDR1 SGHRS, CDR2 YFSETQ. The CDR3 contains 14 residues. This CDR3 reads CASSDTGGNTEAFF. The CDR3 DNA is TGCGCCAGCAGCGACACAGGGGGCAACACTGAAGCTTTCTTT.

V is TRBV3-1 (or the pseudogene TRBV3-2) and J is TRBJ1-1; D is undetermined. Trimming shortened V by 4 bases and J by 1 base, and 4 bases separated the two germline ends. The CDR3 has 12 amino acids. Germline values: CDR1 LGHDT, CDR2 YNNKEL (reference sequence). CDR3 loop: CASSPGNTEAFF. CDR3 coding DNA: TGTGCCAGCAGCCCAGGGAACACTGAAGCTTTCTTT.

The chain has TRBV6-1 and TRBJ2-3, with 11 bases aligning to TRBD2. This CDR3 comprises 18 residues. Trimming cost V 2 bases and J 1 base; bases outside gene matches: 8. Germline CDR1 reads MNHNS; CDR2 reads SASEGT. CDR3 in amino acids: CASSEFGELAGGTDTQYF. CDR3 bases: TGTGCCAGCAGTGAATTCGGGGAACTAGCGGGAGGCACAGATACGCAGTATTTT.

The chain combines TRBV6-5 with TRBJ1-1, with D possibly being TRBD1 (5 bases). The CDR3 runs 12 residues. V dropped 5 bases and J dropped 4 bases, with 8 bases sitting between them. From germline, CDR1 is MNHEY and CDR2 SVGAGI. CDR3 in amino acids: CASSIRGTEAFF. The DNA of the CDR3 is TGTGCCAGCAGTATAAGGGGCACTGAAGCTTTCTTT.

The rearrangement joins TRBV3-1 (or the pseudogene TRBV3-2) to TRBJ1-2, with D possibly matching TRBD1 (6 bases). The V end was cut by 5 bases, the J end by 1 base, with 11 bases between. The CDR3 is 14 residues long. Germline values: CDR1 LGHDT, CDR2 YNNKEL (reference sequence). The CDR3 DNA is TGTGCCAGCAGCGAAGGGACATTTAACTATGGCTACACCTTC. Amino acid sequence: CASSEGTFNYGYTF.

The rearrangement uses TRBV5-8 and TRBJ2-1; 8 nucleotides align to TRBD2. Germline V gives CDR1 SGHTS, CDR2 YDEGEE. The CDR3 sequence is 13 residues long. The ends lost 2 bases at V and 8 bases at J; junction bases unmatched: 3. The CDR3 sequence: CASSFSGSDEQFF. The CDR3 DNA is TGTGCCAGCAGCTTCAGCGGGAGCGATGAGCAGTTCTTC.

This chain links TRBV19 with TRBJ1-5; weak D call: TRBD1 (5 bases). With 2 bases removed from V and 7 bases from J, the gap between germline ends came to 9 bases. Germline V CDR1 and CDR2: LNHDA, SQIVND (reference sequence). This CDR3 is built from 13 residues. The CDR3 loop is CASSIQGGQPQHF. CDR3 DNA sequence: TGTGCCAGTAGTATACAGGGCGGCCAGCCCCAGCATTTT. Full variable domain (outside the CDR3, taken from reference TRBV19 and TRBJ1-5): DGGITQSPKYLFRKEGQNVTLSCEQNLNHDAMYWYRQDPGQGLRLIYYSQIVNDFQKGDIAEGYSVSREKKESFPLTVTSAQKNPTAFYLCASSIQGGQPQHFGDGTRLSIL.

The V gene is TRBV3-1 (or the pseudogene TRBV3-2), the J gene TRBJ2-7, with D possibly TRBD2 on 6 matching bases. Trimming pared 0 bases from V and 3 bases from J, leaving 15 bases between. The V gene's germline CDR1 is LGHDT and CDR2 YNNKEL (reference sequence). CDR3 length: 16 residues. In DNA form, the CDR3 reads TGTGCCAGCAGCCAAGACTTGCCGGGAGTCCTCTACGAGCAGTACTTC. Translated: CASSQDLPGVLYEQYF.

The CDR3 DNA sequence: TGTGCCAGCAGTTGGGGGCTTTCACCCCTCCACTTT. It yields the protein CASSWGLSPLHF. This chain joins TRBV12-3 or TRBV12-4 and TRBJ1-6; the D gene is possibly TRBD1 (6 bases). Deletions cut 4 bases from V and 9 bases from J, with 7 bases between. The CDR3 loop spans 12 amino acids.

The rearrangement joins TRBV15 to TRBJ2-7; TRBD2 aligns across 9 bases. Trimming removed 1 base from V and 7 bases from J; junction bases left unmatched: 14. CDR1 and CDR2 from the germline V gene are LNHNV and YYDKDF (reference sequence). CDR3 length equals 17 residues. The CDR3 sequence: CATSRGRSREGLGEQYF. The CDR3 DNA reads as TGTGCCACCAGCAGAGGAAGATCGCGGGAGGGCCTGGGAGAGCAGTACTTC.